This T cell receptor (beta chain) was obtained from a study of CD8 T cells in Susac syndrome. An amount of RNA that ranged from roughly 0.5 to 1 ug was reverse transcribed with random hexamers. Coverage of TCR beta CDR3 amplification by immunoSEQ multiplex PCR extended to 54 Vbeta and 13 Jbeta. TCRdb used MiXCR to reprocess the immunoSEQ multiplex PCR reads, holding one entry per CDR3 protein. The sample yields around 130,000 distinct CDR3 sequences, about 95% seen once. Points from the study as a whole: As the study acknowledged, the number of individuals in its TCR sequencing and HLA analysis was relatively small.

High-throughput TCR beta sequencing covered peripheral CD8+ and CD4+ T cells. TEMRA cells underwent FACS enrichment and CD8+ and CD4+ T cells underwent negative isolation. The length of the CDR3 is 16 residues. The V gene's germline CDR1 is SGHAT and CDR2 FQNNGV. Trimming removed 3 bases from V and 6 bases from J, with 18 bases in between. Notes on this clonotype: Its antigen is unknown.

The sequence derives from a human donor with multiple sclerosis. Sequencing was done on a sample of CD4+ T cells from PBMCs. The chain uses TRBV11-2 and TRBJ2-1; possible D gene TRBD2, 6 bases. This CDR3 is CASSFRQVAGSNEQFF. The CDR3 DNA sequence: TGTGCCAGCAGCTTCCGCCAGGTGGCGGGGTCCAATGAGCAGTTCTTC. Using reference TRBV11-2 and TRBJ2-1 for the parts outside the CDR3, the full variable domain is EAGVAQSPRYKIIEKRQSVAFWCNPISGHATLYWYQQILGQGPKLLIQFQNNGVVDDSQLPKDRFSAERLKGVDSTLKIQPAKLEDSAVYLCASSFRQVAGSNEQFFGPGTRLTVL.